Listed below are T cell receptor beta chains from one sample, sequenced in a study of long-term antiretroviral therapy in people with HIV. Profiling relied on immunoSEQ multiplex PCR, and the TCRdb table lists in-frame clones only, not all of them. The sample records 24,000 or so clones, 85% being singletons. Source: unsorted PBMCs, taken 2.3 years after starting antiretroviral therapy. The receptor source for this set is a man aged 40-49 years with HIV. The CDR3 runs from the conserved cysteine through the conserved F or W. Each record gives: J gene, D gene, V gene, clone size, CDR3 DNA, CDR3 protein. The D gene is left open where the match is weak. Size is omitted from some rows. Given values are once, few, many or a class for expanded clones.

TRBJ2-1	TRBD1	TRBV7-6	-	TGTGCCAGCAGCCACCGGGACAGGGAAGGTAATGAGCAGTTCTTC	CASSHRDREGNEQFF
TRBJ1-5	-	TRBV5-5	once	TGTGCCAGCAGCTTGTCGACAGGATTTAATCAGCCCCAGCATTTT	CASSLSTGFNQPQHF
TRBJ2-7	-	TRBV2	-	TGTGCCAGCAGTGACGGGGGCCTCGCCTACGAGCAGTACTTC	CASSDGGLAYEQYF
TRBJ2-7	-	TRBV7-9	-	TGTGCCAGCAGCTCAACCGACTACGAGCAGTACTTC	CASSSTDYEQYF
TRBJ2-7	-	TRBV28	once	TGTGCCAGCAGTTTCGGCAGCAGCGAGATCTACGAGCAGTACTTC	CASSFGSSEIYEQYF
TRBJ2-7	-	TRBV11-3	-	TGTGCCAGCAGCTTAGCGAGCCTCGCTGAGCAGTACTTC	CASSLASLAEQYF
TRBJ1-1	-	TRBV30	-	TGTGCCTGCCCGGGACTTCGGGGAACTGAAGCTTTCTTT	CACPGLRGTEAFF
TRBJ2-1	-	TRBV4-1	-	TGCGCCAGCAGCCAAGTCCAGGATTACAATGAGCAGTTCTTC	CASSQVQDYNEQFF
TRBJ2-6	TRBD1	TRBV18	-	TGTGCCAGCTCCCATGGACAGGGGGTTACGGGGGCCAACGTCCTGACTTTC	CASSHGQGVTGANVLTF
TRBJ1-2	-	TRBV11-2	-	TGTGCCAGCAGCTTAGGGTCGGCGGTAGCTAACTATGGCTACACCTTC	CASSLGSAVANYGYTF
TRBJ2-7	-	TRBV6-5	-	TGTGCCAGCAGTTACAGTCTGGGGGCATACGAGCAGTACTTC	CASSYSLGAYEQYF
TRBJ2-7	TRBD1	TRBV19	-	TGTGCCAGTAGTATAGGGGGACAGGGTACCTACGAGCAGTACTTC	CASSIGGQGTYEQYF
TRBJ1-2	-	TRBV5-4	-	TGTGCCAGCAGCGCTGATTCCACGGCGGATGGCTACACCTTC	CASSADSTADGYTF
TRBJ1-1	-	TRBV4-2	-	TGTGCCAGCAGCCCGTCGAACACTGAAGCTTTCTTT	CASSPSNTEAFF
TRBJ2-3	TRBD1	TRBV5-1	once	TGCGCCAGCAGCCCGACAGGGGTACCGACAGATACGCAGTATTTT	CASSPTGVPTDTQYF
TRBJ2-2	-	TRBV27	-	TGTGCCAGCGCGATAGGGGGGGCCGGGGAGCTGTTTTTT	CASAIGGAGELFF
TRBJ1-1	-	TRBV11-3	-	TGTGCCGGACTTCACTCCAGGTTCATGAACACTGAAGCTTTCTTT	CAGLHSRFMNTEAFF
TRBJ2-2	TRBD1	TRBV6-6	-	TGTGCCAGCAGGAACCGGGACAGCCAGATGACAGGGGAGCTGTTTTTT	CASRNRDSQMTGELFF
TRBJ1-1	-	TRBV7-7	-	TGTGCCAGCAGCTCCAACCTGAACACTGAAGCTTTCTTT	CASSSNLNTEAFF
TRBJ2-7	-	TRBV12-1	few	TGTGCCAGCAGCGACGGACAGGGTATGGCCTACGAGCAGTACTTC	CASSDGQGMAYEQYF
TRBJ2-7	-	TRBV4-1	-	TGCGCCAGCAGCCAAGATATGACGTACGAGCAGTACTTC	CASSQDMTYEQYF
TRBJ1-1	-	TRBV6-5	-	TGTGCCAGCAGTTACTCCCCGCAAACTGAAGCTTTCTTT	CASSYSPQTEAFF
TRBJ2-3	-	TRBV19	-	TGTGCCAGTAACTCCGGATCAGATACGCAGTATTTT	CASNSGSDTQYF
TRBJ1-1	-	TRBV30	-	TGTGCCTGGAGTGTATACGGGACTGAAGCTTTCTTT	CAWSVYGTEAFF
TRBJ2-3	-	TRBV1	-	TGCACCAGCAGCCCCCTAAGGTCGGGACTAGCCAGAGATACGCAGTATTTT	CTSSPLRSGLARDTQYF
TRBJ2-2	TRBD1	TRBV5-4	once	TGTGCCAGCAGCCATACTCTGGGACAGGGTATCACCGGGGAGCTGTTTTTT	CASSHTLGQGITGELFF
TRBJ2-2	-	TRBV5-4	-	TGTGCCAGCAGCCCACGGATTAACACCGGGGAGCTGTTTTTT	CASSPRINTGELFF
TRBJ2-7	TRBD2	TRBV7-9	-	TGTGCCAGTACTAGCGGGACCTCCTACGAGCAGTACTTC	CASTSGTSYEQYF
TRBJ1-1	TRBD1	TRBV5-1	once	TGCGCCAGCAGCTTCGGACAGGGAGGAGGTACTGAAGCTTTCTTT	CASSFGQGGGTEAFF
TRBJ2-7	-	TRBV19	-	TGTGCCAGTAGTCCCGGCGCCAACGAGCAGTACTTC	CASSPGANEQYF
TRBJ2-7	-	TRBV7-9	-	TGTGCCAGCTCCCCCCACGAGCAGTACTTC	CASSPHEQYF
TRBJ2-7	TRBD2	TRBV5-1	-	TGCGCCAGCAGCTTACTAGCGGGGGCCGTACCGGGGGAGCAGTACTTC	CASSLLAGAVPGEQYF
TRBJ2-2	-	TRBV7-6	-	TGTGCCAGCAGCTTAGGGGCCGGCCCCAACACCGGGGAGCTGTTTTTT	CASSLGAGPNTGELFF
TRBJ1-2	-	TRBV25-1	-	TGTGCCAGCAGTGAGCCGGGCTTCGGCTATGGCTACACCTTC	CASSEPGFGYGYTF
TRBJ2-2	-	TRBV5-1	-	TGCGCCAGCAGCGTAGGGTTAACCGGGGAGCTGTTTTTT	CASSVGLTGELFF
TRBJ1-1	-	TRBV30	-	TGTGCCTGGAGCCGAGACCAGGGGCGGGCCACTGAAGCTTTCTTT	CAWSRDQGRATEAFF
TRBJ1-2	-	TRBV27	-	TGTGCCAGCAGTTTTCTCGGGAAATCAGAAGGCTACACCTTC	CASSFLGKSEGYTF
TRBJ2-5	-	TRBV21-1	-	TGTGCCAGCTTTCCAGAGACCCAGTACTTC	CASFPETQYF
TRBJ2-7	TRBD2	TRBV5-1	few	TGCGCCAGCAGCTTTAGCGGGGGCGAGCAGTACTTC	CASSFSGGEQYF
TRBJ2-7	-	TRBV6-1	-	TGTGCCATTTCGCTCCCGGGTTTGAATAGCTACGAGCAGTACTTC	CAISLPGLNSYEQYF